This T cell receptor (beta chain) emerged from a study of CD8 T cells in Susac syndrome. RNA in amounts of about 0.5 to 1 ug was reverse transcribed with random hexamers. With immunoSEQ multiplex PCR, TCR beta CDR3 was amplified across 54 Vbeta and 13 Jbeta. Each CDR3 protein gets one entry after TCRdb re-called the immunoSEQ multiplex PCR reads with MiXCR. The sample contains 250,000 to 300,000 distinct CDR3 sequences, 75% to 90% of which appear only once. The CDR3 has 15 amino acids. Regarding this clonotype: Its ends do not fully match the called genes, so a read error is possible.

Sequencing of TCR beta was performed on blood CD8+ and CD4+ T cells. Negative isolation yielded CD8+ and CD4+ T cells; FACS enriched TEMRA cells. The sample was CD8+ T cells from PBMCs. The chain carries TRBV12-3 or TRBV12-4 and TRBJ1-3; perhaps TRBD1 as D (5 bases). The receptor was derived from a human donor with multiple sclerosis. The CDR3 DNA sequence: TGTGCCAGCAGTGACCGGACAAACTCTGAAAACACCATATATTTT. This gives the protein CASSDRTNSENTIYF.